Included here is one T cell receptor beta chain sequence, with context. Its matching antigen is unknown. These data originate in a study of CD8 T cells in ankylosing spondylitis. Study observations and caveats: Clones linked to disease were reported to show significant enrichment in matched ankylosing spondylitis synovial fluid. Ankylosing spondylitis blood appeared to be characterized by a TCR beta motif of eight highly homologous variants.

It was by quantitative 5'-RACE with molecular barcodes that TCR beta libraries were made. Using its own MiXCR run on the 5' RACE reads, TCRdb lists one record per CDR3 protein. The sample contains 300,000 to 350,000 distinct CDR3 sequences, about 14% of which appear only once. Germline V gene lookup returns CDR1 SGHTA and CDR2 FQGNSA. The V and J ends lost 4 bases and 2 bases respectively, with 8 bases between them. The CDR3 contains 13 residues. Source material: blood, either unsorted or a sorted T cell fraction (not recorded which). This chain connects TRBV7-2 to TRBJ1-1, with unresolved D. This receptor was obtained from a male donor with ankylosing spondylitis or in good health (not recorded which). CDR3 nucleotide sequence: TGTGCCAGCAGCTCCGGCATTAACACTGAAGCTTTCTTT. Amino acids: CASSSGINTEAFF.